This TCR beta chain was recovered during a study of blood T cell repertoires in COVID-19 (TCRdb year 2020). Background for the entire study: Samples covering the acute and convalescent phases of COVID-19 were provided by collaborators in the United States, Italy and Spain. The dataset comprised deeply sampled blood TCRbeta repertoires from subjects exposed to, actively infected with, or recovered from COVID-19. Where available, HLA class I and class II types were taken from metadata supplied by the sample provider and were not determined by assay-based typing. Samples came from the ongoing ImmuneRACE study (first 160 participants) plus 1,254 subjects from 6 global collaborators. The repertoires were released in a freely available public database meant as a resource for research on the immune response to SARS-CoV-2. The material from the prospective study consisted of cDNA or gDNA derived from T cells, B-cell-depleted T cells, or PBMCs. A de-identified subject ID, COVID-19 status, age in years and sex were almost always included in the sample metadata. Broader findings and caveats from the paper: The amount of clinical and demographic metadata varied by source and participant and was provided uncurated.

As concerns this clone: No cognate antigen has been identified for it. One base away there is no much larger clone; base qualities are not given.

The immunoSEQ Assay, a bias-controlled multiplex PCR, was used to amplify TCRbeta CDR3 regions from genomic DNA. As for the authors' bioinformatics: The number of nucleated cells in each sample was estimated by amplification of reference gene primers within the assay. Sequence reads were collapsed and filtered to measure the absolute abundance of every unique TCRbeta CDR3 rearrangement. Productive Simpson clonality was computed per sample as the square root of Simpson's diversity index over productive rearrangements. As stored in TCRdb, this immuneACCESS dataset retains in-frame rearrangements with V and J assigned. A fraction of the clones does not appear; measured against another copy, unresolved V genes explain less than half of the discrepancy, and the remainder lacks a known reason. The V and J calls and clone size were taken over from that table, and D and trimming were inferred from the DNA. For this sample the table gives hundreds of thousands of clones, of which more than 85% were detected only once. The ten largest clones take up about 4.3% of the sample.

From cysteine to phenylalanine, the CDR3 is 14 amino acids long. Only the CDR3 part of the read is kept: 42 bases, read in frame from the first base. From the germline V gene, CDR1 is SGHDT and CDR2 is YYEEEE. V sheds 3 bases and J sheds 1 base, leaving 10 bases between their ends. Whole blood was collected in K2EDTA tubes by collaborating institutions according to the institutions' own protocols. For TCRbeta analysis, collaborators shipped samples as frozen whole blood, isolated PBMCs, or DNA extracted from either of those sample types. Sequenced sample: peripheral blood. This sequence was found in a woman younger than 45 with acute or convalescent COVID-19. In this chain, TRBV5-6 is recombined with TRBJ1-2; possibly the D gene is TRBD1, per 5 matching bases. The CDR3: CASSYGGDNYGYTF. Read as DNA, the sequence is TGTGCCAGCAGCTATGGAGGGGATAACTATGGCTACACCTTC. Where the CDR3 stops, the reference TRBV5-6 and TRBJ1-2 genes take over; the full variable domain is DAGVTQSPTHLIKTRGQQVTLRCSPKSGHDTVSWYQQALGQGPQFIFQYYEEEERQRGNFPDRFSGHQFPNYSSELNVNALLLGDSALYLCASSYGGDNYGYTFGSGTRLTVV.